Shown below are 22 T cell receptor beta chains from a single sample sequenced in a study of technical replicates of blood from a handful of donors (dated by TCRdb to 2016 to 2017). The method was the immunoSEQ multiplex PCR assay. Entries here come from immuneACCESS through TCRdb and include only in-frame sequences with V and J called. Some clones fail to appear in such tables; in the studies checked, an unresolved V gene covers under half of the shortfall, and the cause of the remainder is unknown. Present in this sample are about 87,000 clones, around 95% of which were seen just once. Approximately 0.35% of the sample belongs to the ten largest clones. Material: T cells isolated from PBMCs. The receptors come from a human donor in good health.

The V call is TRBV6-5, the J call TRBJ2-7; TRBD2 is a possible D gene (6 bases). The germline V gene has CDR1 MNHEY and CDR2 SVGAGI. The CDR3 sequence is 15 residues long. Trimming took 0 bases from V and 7 from J, leaving 16 bases between them. DNA for the CDR3: TGTGCCAGCAGTTACTCTGCTGTGGCAGGAGGGGAGCAGTACTTC. As protein: CASSYSAVAGGEQYF.

The chain combines TRBV4-3 with TRBJ2-7; D not certain. CDR3 length: 16 residues. Germline values: CDR1 LGHNA, CDR2 YSLEER. V was cut by 1 base and J by 0 bases, with 13 bases left in between. The CDR3 nucleotides are TGCGCCAGCAGCCAAGGTCTCCATACTGACTCCTACGAGCAGTACTTC. Its protein product is CASSQGLHTDSYEQYF.

The chain is built from TRBV5-4 and TRBJ1-2; 10 nucleotides match TRBD1. The V gene end was trimmed by 8 bases and the J gene end by 5 bases; junction bases not matched to a gene: 9. CDR3 length equals 14 residues. Germline CDR1 reads SGHNT; CDR2 reads YYREEE (reference sequence). The CDR3 sequence is CASKPGQGYYGYTF. In DNA form, the CDR3 reads TGTGCCAGTAAACCGGGACAGGGGTATTATGGCTACACCTTC.

The rearrangement uses TRBV4-2 and TRBJ2-7; a possible D gene is TRBD1 (6 bases). CDR1 is LGHNA and CDR2 is YNFKEQ in the germline V gene. This CDR3 has 15 residues. The germline V and J ends were trimmed by 4 bases and 4 bases, with 17 bases remaining between them. CDR3 protein: CASSPTYRANYEQYF. The CDR3, as DNA: TGTGCCAGCAGCCCCACTTACAGGGCCAATTACGAGCAGTACTTC.

This chain links TRBV5-1 with TRBJ1-1; TRBD1 agrees at 8 bases. CDR3 size: 14 residues. CDR1 is SGHRS, CDR2 YFSETQ, per germline. V lost 4 bases to trimming and J lost 1 base; unmatched junction nucleotides: 3. For the CDR3, the DNA is TGCGCCAGCAGCCCACAGGGGGAGAACACTGAAGCTTTCTTT. This translates into CASSPQGENTEAFF. The full variable domain, rest sourced from reference TRBV5-1 and TRBJ1-1, is KAGVTQTPRYLIKTRGQQVTLSCSPISGHRSVSWYQQTPGQGLQFLFEYFSETQRNKGNFPGRFSGRQFSNSRSEMNVSTLELGDSALYLCASSPQGENTEAFFGQGTRLTVV.

The CDR3 loop is CASSRGQPSYEQYF. The CDR3 nucleotides read TGTGCCAGCAGCAGAGGACAGCCTTCCTACGAGCAGTACTTC. This chain connects TRBV6-5 to TRBJ2-7; D is perhaps TRBD1 (6 bases). This CDR3 is 14 amino acids long. Trimming stripped 6 bases from V and 1 base from J, with 13 bases between. From germline, CDR1 is MNHEY and CDR2 SVGAGI.

The genes are TRBV29-1 and TRBJ2-2, with 7 bases aligning to TRBD1. The CDR3 totals 13 residues. The junction had 7 bases not matched to a gene; V was cut back by 6 bases and J by 6 bases. CDR1 and CDR2 (germline): SQVTM, ANQGSEA. The CDR3 DNA sequence: TGCAGCGTATCCAGACAGGGTGCCGGGGAGCTGTTTTTT. Translating it yields CSVSRQGAGELFF.

The chain joins TRBV5-8 to TRBJ2-5, with a weak D call TRBD2 (5 bases). CDR3 length: 12 amino acids. Trimming cost V 7 bases and J 1 base, with 8 bases left between them. Germline CDR1 SGHTS, CDR2 YDEGEE. CDR3 protein: CASRAGQETQYF. The CDR3 bases are TGTGCCAGCCGGGCGGGCCAAGAGACCCAGTACTTC. Based on the CDR3 plus reference TRBV5-8 and TRBJ2-5, the full variable domain is EAGVTQSPTHLIKTRGQQATLRCSPISGHTSVYWYQQALGLGLQFLLWYDEGEERNRGNFPPRFSGRQFPNYSSELNVNALELEDSALYLCASRAGQETQYFGPGTRLLVL.

The chain uses TRBV19 and TRBJ1-2; the match to TRBD1 covers 9 bases. This CDR3 has 15 residues. Germline V gene lookup returns CDR1 LNHDA and CDR2 SQIVND (reference sequence). V lost 0 bases, J lost 8 bases, and 7 bases stayed unmatched. CDR3 loop: CASSIDGTGTAGYTF. The CDR3 region has the DNA TGTGCCAGTAGTATAGATGGGACAGGGACAGCGGGCTACACCTTC.

The chain employs TRBV2 and TRBJ2-3, with 9 bases that match TRBD2. Germline CDR1 SNHLY, CDR2 FYNNEI. J gave up 7 bases and V 4 bases, and 12 bases lay outside the gene matches. The CDR3 runs to 16 residues. The CDR3 nucleotides read TGTGCCAGCAGTGTAGGATTAGGCGGGAGGGGGAATACGCAGTATTTT. The encoded protein is CASSVGLGGRGNTQYF.

As for this clone: One end of the junction does not line up with germline, which may come from a read error. V usage is TRBV10-1 and J usage is TRBJ1-5; D is perhaps TRBD1 (5 bases). This CDR3 region has 10 residues. CDR1 is WNHNN, CDR2 SYGVQD, per germline (reference sequence). The CDR3 nucleotides are TGCGCCAGCTTTGCAGGGCTTCAAGATTTT. Translation: CASFAGLQDF.

The chain joins TRBV6-6 to TRBJ2-2, with TRBD1 as a possible D gene (6 bases). CDR1 is MNHNY, CDR2 SVGAGI, per germline (reference sequence). This CDR3 has 15 residues. Trimming cost V 5 bases and J 0 bases, with 10 bases left between them. This chain's CDR3 is CASSPGHPNTGELFF. The CDR3 coding sequence is TGTGCCAGCAGTCCGGGACATCCGAACACCGGGGAGCTGTTTTTT.

The chain has TRBV5-1 and TRBJ2-7, with 9 positions matching TRBD2. From germline, CDR1 is SGHRS and CDR2 YFSETQ. CDR3 length equals 15 residues. V gave up 1 base and J gave up 4 bases; unmatched junction bases: 6. CDR3 sequence reads: CASSLNPSGEYEQYF. The CDR3 coding sequence is TGCGCCAGCAGCTTGAATCCTAGCGGGGAATACGAGCAGTACTTC.

This chain connects TRBV7-2 to TRBJ2-5; D perhaps matches TRBD2 (5 bases). The CDR3 spans 16 residues. Germline CDR1 SGHTA, CDR2 FQGNSA. V lost 1 base and J lost 5, with 17 bases in between. CDR3 nucleotides: TGTGCCAGCAGCTTAGACGGGCCGAGGGCATTTGAGACCCAGTACTTC. It encodes CASSLDGPRAFETQYF.

The chain links TRBV9 to TRBJ2-7; 7 nucleotides agree with TRBD1. Germline CDR1 is SGDLS and CDR2 is YYNGEE. This CDR3 is built from 14 residues. Unmatched junction bases numbered 10, after V lost 6 bases and J lost 4 bases. CDR3 residues: CASIIRGLEYEQYF. The CDR3 region has the DNA TGTGCCAGCATAATTAGGGGGCTTGAGTACGAGCAGTACTTC. Complete variable domain (other parts from reference TRBV9 and TRBJ2-7): DSGVTQTPKHLITATGQRVTLRCSPRSGDLSVYWYQQSLDQGLQFLIQYYNGEERAKGNILERFSAQQFPDLHSELNLSSLELGDSALYFCASIIRGLEYEQYFGPGTRLTVT.

The genes are TRBV27 and TRBJ1-4, with D possibly matching TRBD1 (5 bases). Trimming took 3 bases from V and 4 from J, leaving 9 bases between them. The CDR3 has 14 amino acids. Germline V CDR1 and CDR2: MNHEY, SMNVEV (reference sequence). In nucleotides, the CDR3 is TGTGCCAGCAGTTTGACAGCCTTTAATGAAAAACTGTTTTTT. This sequence encodes CASSLTAFNEKLFF.

V usage is TRBV6-6 and J usage is TRBJ2-7, with D perhaps matching TRBD1 (5 bases). Germline V CDR1 and CDR2: MNHNY, SVGAGI (reference sequence). The CDR3 covers 15 residues. Trimming stripped 4 bases from V and 3 bases from J, with 16 bases between. The CDR3 DNA follows: TGTGCCAGCAGTTCCGGACAAGGAATACTCTACGAGCAGTACTTC. This sequence encodes CASSSGQGILYEQYF.

This clone was counted between two and nine times. This rearrangement joins TRBV28 to TRBJ1-1, with 7 bases that match TRBD1. V lost 5 bases to trimming and J lost 4 bases; unmatched junction nucleotides: 10. CDR1 is MDHEN, CDR2 SYDVKM, per germline. The CDR3 runs to 15 residues. Here the CDR3 DNA reads TGTGCCAGCAGTACCCCAAGTTACAGGGGCACTGAAGCTTTCTTT. It encodes CASSTPSYRGTEAFF.

This clone was observed a few times. The V call is TRBV5-1, the J call TRBJ1-2, with 10 bases that match TRBD1. The germline V gene encodes CDR1 SGHRS and CDR2 YFSETQ. The CDR3 sequence is 13 residues long. V lost 5 bases to trimming and J lost 6 bases; unmatched junction nucleotides: 4. CDR3 sequence: CASRSGTGDGYTF. The CDR3 DNA sequence: TGCGCCAGCAGGTCCGGGACAGGGGATGGCTACACCTTC.

This chain joins TRBV5-1 and TRBJ2-7, with D uncertain. V lost 2 bases and J 2 bases, leaving 11 bases between the germline ends. Germline CDR1 is SGHRS and CDR2 is YFSETQ. This CDR3 contains 14 residues. CDR3 residues: CASSFALNPYEQYF. CDR3 DNA sequence: TGCGCCAGCAGCTTCGCGCTAAATCCCTACGAGCAGTACTTC.

The gene calls are TRBV5-6 and TRBJ2-3; the match to TRBD2 covers 10 bases. This CDR3 region has 16 residues. V lost 1 base to trimming and J lost 1 base; unmatched junction nucleotides: 3. Germline-derived CDR1 and CDR2 are SGHDT and YYEEEE. CDR3 region: CASSLYLAGGTDTQYF. The CDR3 nucleotides read TGTGCCAGCAGCTTGTATCTAGCGGGAGGCACAGATACGCAGTATTTT. The full variable domain, in which reference TRBV5-6 and TRBJ2-3 provide the parts outside the CDR3, is DAGVTQSPTHLIKTRGQQVTLRCSPKSGHDTVSWYQQALGQGPQFIFQYYEEEERQRGNFPDRFSGHQFPNYSSELNVNALLLGDSALYLCASSLYLAGGTDTQYFGPGTRLTVL.

The chain has TRBV6-5 and TRBJ2-2, with 9 positions matching TRBD1. Germline V gene sequence: CDR1 MNHEY, CDR2 SVGAGI. This CDR3 is 16 amino acids long. Trimming cost V 2 bases and J 4 bases; bases outside gene matches: 5. CDR3 region: CASSYHRTGVTGELFF. CDR3 DNA sequence: TGTGCCAGCAGTTACCACCGGACAGGGGTCACCGGGGAGCTGTTTTTT.